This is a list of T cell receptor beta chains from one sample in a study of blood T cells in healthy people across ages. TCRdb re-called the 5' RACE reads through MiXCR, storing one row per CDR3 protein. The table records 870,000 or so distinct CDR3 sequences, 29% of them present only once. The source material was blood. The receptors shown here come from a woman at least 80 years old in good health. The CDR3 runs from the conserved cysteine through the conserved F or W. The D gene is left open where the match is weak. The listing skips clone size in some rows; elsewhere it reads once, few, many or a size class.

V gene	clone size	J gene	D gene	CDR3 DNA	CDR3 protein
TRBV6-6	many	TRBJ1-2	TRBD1	TGTGCCAGCAGTTACACCTCGGGACAGGGTAATGGCTACACCTTC	CASSYTSGQGNGYTF
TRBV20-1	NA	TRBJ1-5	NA	TGCAGTACGGTTAGACCGAACAATCAGCCCCAGCATTTT	CSTVRPNNQPQHF
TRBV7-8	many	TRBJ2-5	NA	TGTGCCAGCAGCTTAGTGGGCCTCAGTGAAGAGACCCAGTACTTC	CASSLVGLSEETQYF
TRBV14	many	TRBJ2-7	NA	TGTGCCAGCAGCCAAGCCGGGGCGCAGTACTTC	CASSQAGAQYF
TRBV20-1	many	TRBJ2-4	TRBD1	TGCAGTGCTTCTACAGGGGGCAGGAGGAACATTCAGTACTTC	CSASTGGRRNIQYF
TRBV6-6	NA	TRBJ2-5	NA	TGTGCCAGCAGAGAGGGGGGGCCTTGGTATGAGCAGTACTTC	CASREGGPWYEQYF
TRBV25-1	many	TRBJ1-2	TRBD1	TGTGCCAGCAGTCCACAGGGGGCGAAGTATGGCTACACCTTC	CASSPQGAKYGYTF
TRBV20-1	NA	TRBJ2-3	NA	TGCAGTGCTAGAGATCTCGGTAGCAGTAGCACAGATACGCAGTATTTT	CSARDLGSSSTDTQYF
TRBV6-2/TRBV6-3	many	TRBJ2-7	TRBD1	TGTGCCAGCAGTTACCCCCACAGGGGTTACGAGCAGTACTTC	CASSYPHRGYEQYF
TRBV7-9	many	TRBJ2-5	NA	TGTGCCAGCAGCTTAGCTACGGGTCAGCAAGAGACCCAGTACTTC	CASSLATGQQETQYF
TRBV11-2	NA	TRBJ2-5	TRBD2	TGTGCCAGCAGCGTACGGGAGGGGGGAGAGACCCAGTACTTC	CASSVREGGETQYF
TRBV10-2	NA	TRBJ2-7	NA	TGCGCCAGCAGTGAGGCAGGGAAAAGCGAGCAGTACTTC	CASSEAGKSEQYF
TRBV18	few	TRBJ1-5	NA	TGTGCCAGCTCACCACCTCAGCGGGGAGCCCAGCATTTT	CASSPPQRGAQHF
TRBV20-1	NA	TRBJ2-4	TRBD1	TGCAGTGCTTCACCTGCCAGACAGGGGAGGAACATTCAGTACTTC	CSASPARQGRNIQYF
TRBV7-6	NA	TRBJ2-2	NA	TGTGCCAGCAGCATTACCGGGACACTAAACACCGGGGAGCTGTTTTTT	CASSITGTLNTGELFF
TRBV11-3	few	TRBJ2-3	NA	TGTGCCAGCAGTCACGCGGCGGGGAGAACTAGCACAGATACGCAGTATTTT	CASSHAAGRTSTDTQYF
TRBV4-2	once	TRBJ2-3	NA	TGTGCCAGCAGCCCGATACCAGGAGATACGCAGTATTTT	CASSPIPGDTQYF
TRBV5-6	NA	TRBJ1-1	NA	TGTGCCAGCAGCACCACAAAGGCCCTGGGGACTGAAGCTTTCTTT	CASSTTKALGTEAFF
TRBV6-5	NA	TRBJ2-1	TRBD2	TGTGCCAGCAGTTTTGGGGTTAGCGGGAGTAAAGAGCAGTTCTTC	CASSFGVSGSKEQFF
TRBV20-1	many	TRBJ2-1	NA	TGCAGTGTTCGGCGGGTCGACAATGAGCAGTTCTTC	CSVRRVDNEQFF
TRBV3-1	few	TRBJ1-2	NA	TGTGCCATACAGAGTTCCTATGGCTACACCTTC	CAIQSSYGYTF
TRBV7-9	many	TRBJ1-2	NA	TGTGCCAGCAGTCAACAACCCAAGGATGGCTACACCTTC	CASSQQPKDGYTF
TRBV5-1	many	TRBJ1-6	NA	TGCGCCAGCAGCCGCACAGGAGATAATTCACCCCTCCACTTT	CASSRTGDNSPLHF
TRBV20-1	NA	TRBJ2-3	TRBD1	TGCAGTGCTCCGGGGACAGGGGCGAGCACAGATACGCAGTATTTT	CSAPGTGASTDTQYF
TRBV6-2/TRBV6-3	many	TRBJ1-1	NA	TGTGCCGTAATGGGTATAATGAACACTGAAGCTTTCTTT	CAVMGIMNTEAFF
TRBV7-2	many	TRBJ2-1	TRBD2	TGCGCCAGCAGCCTCGGACTAGCGGGGGTCTACAATGAGCAGTTCTTC	CASSLGLAGVYNEQFF
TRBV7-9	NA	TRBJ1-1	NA	TGTGCCAGCAGCTGGGGGTTGACAGCGAACACTGAAGCTTTCTTT	CASSWGLTANTEAFF
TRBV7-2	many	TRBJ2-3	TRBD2	TGTGCCAGCAGCTTAGTAGGCGCTAGCGGGGGCACAGATACGCAGTATTTT	CASSLVGASGGTDTQYF
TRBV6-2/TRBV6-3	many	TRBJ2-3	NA	TGTGCCAGCAGTTCCGGGCCTCCACGTGGCACAGATACGCAGTATTTT	CASSSGPPRGTDTQYF
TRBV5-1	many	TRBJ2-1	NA	TGCGCCAGCAGCAAACCTGCGGGGTCATGGGACAATGAGCAGTTCTTC	CASSKPAGSWDNEQFF
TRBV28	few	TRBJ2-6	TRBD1	TGTGCCAGCACCCCAGGGGGCTTCGGGGTGGCTGGGGCCAACGTCCGGACTTTC	CASTPGGFGVAGANVRTF
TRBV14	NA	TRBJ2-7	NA	TGTGCCAGCAGCCAAATCCCCACAGGGAACTACGAGCAGTACTTC	CASSQIPTGNYEQYF
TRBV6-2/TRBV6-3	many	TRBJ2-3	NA	TGTGCCAGCAGCGCTGGATGGGGGGCCCAGTATTTT	CASSAGWGAQYF
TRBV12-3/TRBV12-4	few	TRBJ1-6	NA	TGTGCCAGCAGTTTAGCGACAGGTTTAGGCTCCTATAATTCACCCCTCCACTTT	CASSLATGLGSYNSPLHF
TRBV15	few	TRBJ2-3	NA	TGTGCCACCAAACTCCATGGGGACCACACAGATACGCAGTATTTT	CATKLHGDHTDTQYF
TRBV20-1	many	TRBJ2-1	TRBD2	TGCAGTGCTAGGGTGACCGGGACTAGATACAATGAGCAGTTCTTC	CSARVTGTRYNEQFF
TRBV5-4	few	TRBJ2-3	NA	TGTGCCAGCAGCTTCTCTCAGGGAATCACAGATACGCAGTATTTT	CASSFSQGITDTQYF
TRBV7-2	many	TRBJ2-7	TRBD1	TGTGCCAGCAGCTTAGCGAGGACAGGGTCGTACGAGCAGTACTTC	CASSLARTGSYEQYF
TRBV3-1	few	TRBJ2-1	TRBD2	TGTGCCGGCAGCCAGGAACAAGCGGGGGGGTTGGATGAGCAGTTCTTC	CAGSQEQAGGLDEQFF
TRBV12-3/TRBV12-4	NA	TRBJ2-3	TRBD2	TGTGCCAGCAGTTGTCCGGGACTAGCGGGGGGAAGAGATACGCAGTATTTT	CASSCPGLAGGRDTQYF
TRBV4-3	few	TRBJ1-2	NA	TGCGCCAACAGCCAAGAGGGGAATCGGGACGTTGGGCTATATGGCTACACCTTC	CANSQEGNRDVGLYGYTF
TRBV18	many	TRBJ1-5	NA	TGTGCCAGCTCACCACAGGGAGGTCAGCCCCAGCATTTT	CASSPQGGQPQHF
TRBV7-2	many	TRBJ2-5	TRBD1	TGTGCCAGCAGCCACAGGGGCCTAGAAGAGACCCAGTACTTC	CASSHRGLEETQYF
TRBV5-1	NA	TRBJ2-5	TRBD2	TGCGCCAGCACCTTAACATGGTCTAGCGGCCAAGAGACCCAGTACTTC	CASTLTWSSGQETQYF
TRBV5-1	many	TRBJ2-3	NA	TGCGCCAGCAGCTCCGCGACTGGGACAGATACGCAGTATTTT	CASSSATGTDTQYF
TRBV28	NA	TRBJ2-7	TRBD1	TGTGCCAGCAGCCCGGGACAGGAACCCTACGAGCAGTACTTC	CASSPGQEPYEQYF
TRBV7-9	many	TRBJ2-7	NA	TGTGCCAGCAGCACGACTGGGGGAAGATACGAGCAGTACTTC	CASSTTGGRYEQYF
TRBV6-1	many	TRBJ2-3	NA	TGTGCCAGCAGTGAAATGGGGAGAGGCACAGATACGCAGTATTTT	CASSEMGRGTDTQYF
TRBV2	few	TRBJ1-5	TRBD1	TGTGCCAGCAGGGCCGGGACAGCTTTAAATCAGCCCCAGCATTTT	CASRAGTALNQPQHF
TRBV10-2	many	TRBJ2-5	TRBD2	TGCGCCAGCAGCGCAACTAGCGGGGCGATCTCACAAGAGACCCAGTACTTC	CASSATSGAISQETQYF
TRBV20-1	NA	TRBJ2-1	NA	TGCAGTGCTAGATTTCCCAGGGGATTCAACAATGAGCAGTTCTTC	CSARFPRGFNNEQFF